This is a list of T cell receptor beta chains from one sample in a study of metastatic and nonmetastatic thyroid tumors. TCRdb ran MiXCR on the PCR reads. The sample lists about 31,000 clones; under 25% were seen once. The sample was blood. The receptors were gathered from a female donor with papillary thyroid cancer or a benign thyroid nodule (not recorded which). Some clones in this sample may be carry-over from other donors' samples. Both conserved end residues are part of each CDR3. Each record gives: D gene, CDR3 length, clone size, V gene, J gene, CDR3 DNA, CDR3 protein. A D gene is named only where the DNA matches it firmly. Some rows have no size entry. The others give once, few or many, or a class for an expanded clone.

>TRBD2|17|-|TRBV7-6|TRBJ2-3
TGTGCCAGCAGCCCACGAAGGGGCGGGAGGCCCACAGATACGCAGTATTTT
CASSPRRGGRPTDTQYF
>-|14|-|TRBV27|TRBJ2-7
TGTGCCAGCAGTTTATCGGAGATTTCCTACGAGCAGCACTTC
CASSLSEISYEQHF
>TRBD2|17|-|TRBV20-1|TRBJ2-2
TGCAGTGCTAGAGATGTAGGGCTAGCGGGCTACACCGGGGAGCTGTTTTTT
CSARDVGLAGYTGELFF
>-|14|many|TRBV20-1|TRBJ2-3
TGCAGTGCTAGAGTATGGCGGTGGGAAGATACGCAGTATTTT
CSARVWRWEDTQYF
>-|14|many|TRBV6-5|TRBJ1-2
TGTGCCAGCAGTTACTCGTCAGTTAACTATGGCTACACCTTC
CASSYSSVNYGYTF
>-|15|many|TRBV5-1|TRBJ2-7
TGCGCCAGCAGCTCACAGCCTTCTGGACCCTACGAGCAGTACTTC
CASSSQPSGPYEQYF
>TRBD1|15|once|TRBV20-1|TRBJ1-4
TGCAGTGCTCCTCCCCCCGGGACAGGGGGAGAAAAACTGTTTTTT
CSAPPPGTGGEKLFF
>-|14|many|TRBV10-3|TRBJ1-1
TGTGCCATCAGTGATGGGGGGTATAACACTGAAGCTTTCTTT
CAISDGGYNTEAFF
>-|18|many|TRBV6-1|TRBJ1-5
TGTGCCAGCAGTGAATCGGGCACATCCAGGGGTCTACATCAGCCCCAGCATTTT
CASSESGTSRGLHQPQHF
>-|19|-|TRBV13|TRBJ1-3
TGTGCCTGCAGTCAGAGCTTACTGACCCGTTTAAGCTCTGGAAACACCATATATTTT
CACSQSLLTRLSSGNTIYF
>TRBD1|15|many|TRBV12-3/TRBV12-4|TRBJ2-5
TGTGCCAGCAGCCGGAGACAGGGGGCTCAAGAGACCCAGTACTTC
CASSRRQGAQETQYF
>TRBD1|14|-|TRBV12-3/TRBV12-4|TRBJ1-2
TGTGCCAGCAGTTTCGGACAGGGGTCCTATGGCTACACCTTC
CASSFGQGSYGYTF
>-|13|many|TRBV20-1|TRBJ2-5
TGCAGTACTGGTGGGCTCGCTCAAGAGACCCAGTACTTC
CSTGGLAQETQYF
>-|12|-|TRBV6-9|TRBJ2-2
TGCGCCGGCAGTCTAGTCGCCTGGGAGCTGTTTTTT
CAGSLVAWELFF
>TRBD2|16|-|TRBV24-1|TRBJ2-1
TGTGCCACCAGTGATAGGACTAGCGGGAGGGTACACGAGCAGTTCTTC
CATSDRTSGRVHEQFF
>-|17|-|TRBV5-1|TRBJ2-7
TGCGCCAGCAGCTTGGCCGGGGAGCGGGCCCTCTCCTACGAGCAGTACTTC
CASSLAGERALSYEQYF
>TRBD2|17|many|TRBV4-2|TRBJ2-2
TGTGCCAGCAGCCAAGTCGGGCGGGGGGGGAACACCGGGGAGCTGTTTTTT
CASSQVGRGGNTGELFF
>-|13|-|TRBV5-1|TRBJ2-1
TGCGCCAGCAGCTCCCCCCCCTACAATGAGCAGTTCTTC
CASSSPPYNEQFF
>TRBD1|14|medium-sized|TRBV12-3/TRBV12-4|TRBJ2-3
TGTGCCAGCAGTCCGGGACAGGACACAGATACGCAGTATTTT
CASSPGQDTDTQYF
>-|12|many|TRBV5-1|TRBJ2-7
TGCGCCAGCAGCTTGACAGGGTACGAGCAGTACTTC
CASSLTGYEQYF
>TRBD2|15|many|TRBV7-2|TRBJ2-1
TGTGCCAGCAGCTTAGACGGGGGGGCCTACAATGAGCAGTTCTTC
CASSLDGGAYNEQFF
>-|15|many|TRBV6-5|TRBJ2-1
TGTGCCAGCAGTTACTGGGGGGGGGGGGCAGATGAGCAGTTCTTC
CASSYWGGGADEQFF
>TRBD1|14|many|TRBV5-6|TRBJ1-2
TGTGCCAGCAGCTTGGAGGGACAGGGGAATGGCTACACCTTC
CASSLEGQGNGYTF
>-|13|many|TRBV20-1|TRBJ2-5
TGCAGTGCTAGAGCTCCATATGGGGAGACCCAGTACTTC
CSARAPYGETQYF
>-|15|many|TRBV6-1|TRBJ2-3
TGTGCCAGCACCTTTTTAGGGGGGGGGGAGGATACGCAGTATTTT
CASTFLGGGEDTQYF
>TRBD2|14|few|TRBV6-5|TRBJ2-7
TGTGCCAGCAGTTACTCACTAGCGGACTACGAGCAGTACTTC
CASSYSLADYEQYF
>-|15|-|TRBV27|TRBJ2-7
TGTGCCAGCACTACCCGGGACGGGGGCTCCTACGAGCAGTACTTC
CASTTRDGGSYEQYF
>TRBD1|15|many|TRBV27|TRBJ2-1
TGTGCCAGCAGTCCCCGACAGGGTACCTACAATGAGCAGTTCTTC
CASSPRQGTYNEQFF
>TRBD1|14|-|TRBV6-2/TRBV6-3|TRBJ2-2
TGTGCCAGCACTCGGACAGGGGCCGGCGGGGAGCTTCTTTTT
CASTRTGAGGELLF
>-|15|many|TRBV12-3/TRBV12-4|TRBJ1-5
TGTGCCAGCAGTTTGTTGGGGGCTCACAATCAGCCCCAGCATTTT
CASSLLGAHNQPQHF
>TRBD1|18|-|TRBV20-1|TRBJ1-4
TGCAGTGCTAGGCCCGACAGGGAAAATTTTGCAACTAATGAAAAACTGTTTTTT
CSARPDRENFATNEKLFF
>-|15|many|TRBV5-1|TRBJ2-1
TGCGCCAGCAGCGGGGGGGACAGCGGCTACAATGAGCAGTTCTTC
CASSGGDSGYNEQFF
>TRBD1|14|many|TRBV5-8|TRBJ1-4
TGTGCCAGCAGCTCCGGGACAGGGGGTGAAAAACTGTTTTTT
CASSSGTGGEKLFF
>TRBD1|14|many|TRBV6-4|TRBJ1-1
TGTGCCAGCAGTGTAACAGGGGGAAACCGTGAAGCTTTCTTT
CASSVTGGNREAFF
>-|14|many|TRBV6-6|TRBJ1-5
TGTGCCAGCAGTTACTCTCTGAGGGAACAGCCCCAGCATTTT
CASSYSLREQPQHF
>-|13|many|TRBV11-2|TRBJ1-1
TGTGCCAGCAGCGACGATGGGGTGACTGAAGCTTTCTTT
CASSDDGVTEAFF
>-|16|-|TRBV10-2|TRBJ2-1
TGCGCCAGCAGTGAGTGGGGGGTCAGTGTACACAATGAGCAGTTCTTC
CASSEWGVSVHNEQFF
>-|14|-|TRBV27|TRBJ1-6
TGTGCCAGCAGTTTAGCAGGGCCCGGGGGGAACCTCCACTTT
CASSLAGPGGNLHF